The rows below give T cell receptor beta chains drawn from one sample of a study of blood T cell repertoires in COVID-19. The assay was immunoSEQ multiplex PCR, and TCRdb's table has in-frame clones only and misses some. Of 300,000 to 450,000 clones in the sample, around 87% were seen once. The sample taken for sequencing was peripheral blood. The receptor set was obtained from a woman aged 60 to 75 with COVID-19, enrolled during active disease. Both conserved end residues are part of each CDR3.

TRBJ1-1	TRBV12-3/TRBV12-4	CASSPTGGSYAFF
TRBJ2-5	TRBV27	CASSPIGRAQETQYF
TRBJ2-5	TRBV30	CAWSIPGTQYF
TRBJ1-5	TRBV20-1	CSASFGQGINRNQPQHF
TRBJ2-7	TRBV13	CASSLEQGAYEQYF
TRBJ1-2	TRBV6-5	CASTQWDKAYGYTF
TRBJ1-2	TRBV6-5	CASSYRSQGDYGYTF
TRBJ1-1	TRBV6-6	CASSYSGGAREAFF
TRBJ2-7	TRBV7-3	CASSFEGSGDTAYEQYF
TRBJ1-2	TRBV27	CASSPALGQETPNYGYTF
TRBJ2-2	TRBV3-1/TRBV3-2	CASSQGSGRTGELFF
TRBJ1-2	TRBV3-1/TRBV3-2	CASSQLYSYGYTF
TRBJ2-3	TRBV7-2	CASSSRSWSNTDTQYF
TRBJ1-1	TRBV21-1	CASSKTTKGQGGNTEAFF
TRBJ2-5	TRBV14	CASSLSGTGVFAETQYF
TRBJ1-1	TRBV15	CATSRAQMNTEAFF
TRBJ2-1	TRBV24-1	CATSPGGWYNEQFF
TRBJ1-1	TRBV5-1	CASSWAGDTNTEAFF
TRBJ2-7	TRBV7-9	CASSRDREPHEQYF
TRBJ2-7	TRBV19	CASSMIGGQGIGEQYF
TRBJ2-6	TRBV2	CASSEAGGSGANVLTF
TRBJ2-1	TRBV6-4	CASSGHRGGIRTYNEQFF
TRBJ1-3	TRBV7-6	CASSPEGVAGNTIYF
TRBJ1-1	TRBV18	CATKEGGNTEAFF
TRBJ1-2	TRBV6-5	CASSYPRTGGSYGYTF
TRBJ1-6	TRBV10-2	CASSGDRGLNSPLHF
TRBJ1-6	TRBV3-1/TRBV3-2	CASSQAGTGTPPLHF
TRBJ1-1	TRBV7-9	CASSPGASLEAFF
TRBJ1-2	TRBV2	CASVRGPPNYGYTF
TRBJ2-6	TRBV18	CASSPGSSGANVLTF
TRBJ2-3	TRBV3-1/TRBV3-2	CASSPDRALSTDTQYF
TRBJ1-5	TRBV6-5	CASSPGTGGNQPQHF
TRBJ2-3	TRBV7-9	CASSPRDSYSVTQYF
TRBJ2-3	TRBV15	CATSRVGTSGGYRTDTQYF
TRBJ2-7	TRBV6-1	CASSATGGVPPYEQYF
TRBJ1-3	TRBV19	CASTGPGNTIYF
TRBJ1-5	TRBV5-1	CASSPDPGEGQPQHF
TRBJ1-1	TRBV5-1	CASSLDGQRNTEAFF
TRBJ1-1	TRBV11-2	CASSLVRNTEAFF
TRBJ1-5	TRBV18	CASSPGGGQPQHF
TRBJ2-3	TRBV19	CASSITGRPSTDTQYF
TRBJ1-4	TRBV5-5	CASSPDRGREKLFF
TRBJ1-2	TRBV10-3	CAIRVDKNYGYTF
TRBJ2-5	TRBV4-1	CASSQERGGGKTQYF
TRBJ1-6	TRBV7-9	CASSPPRTGGNSPLHF
TRBJ1-3	TRBV19	CASSISGINGNTIYF
TRBJ1-3	TRBV30	CAWSVGTGGNTIYF
TRBJ2-6	TRBV5-1	CASSPPVSGANVLTF
TRBJ2-2	TRBV7-2	CASSFLGTNTGELFF
TRBJ1-6	TRBV7-2	CASRLKGPRNSPLHF